This is a list of T cell receptor beta chains from one sample in a study of a mutant IDH1 vaccine in newly diagnosed glioma. No cognate antigen is known for these TCRs. TCRdb's table, derived via immunoSEQ multiplex PCR, lists solely in-frame clones and lacks some. The repertoire includes approximately 47,000 clones, 88% of them detected once, and 4.5% to 6% sits in the top ten. This sample comprised PBMCs, obtained from a glioma patient whose treatment included an IDH1 peptide vaccine. The origin of the receptors is a woman between 35 and 50 years old with glioma. The conserved cysteine and the conserved F or W are not part of the CDR3 here. The order of the fields is V gene, J gene, CDR3 protein.

TRBV6-5	TRBJ1-4	ASSSFGQHEKLF
TRBV13	TRBJ1-1	ASSFGKVNTEAF
TRBV19	TRBJ2-1	ASSISSGSTYNEQF
TRBV6-5	TRBJ1-6	ASARTPGGNSPLH
TRBV5-1	TRBJ2-1	ASSLPSGATYNEQF
TRBV28	TRBJ1-5	ASSLYQVPSNQPQH
TRBV7-8	TRBJ2-2	ASSFIQGPSGELF
TRBV20-1	TRBJ1-2	SASNRGGYT
TRBV18	TRBJ2-7	ASSPPLAGGREQY
TRBV11-1	TRBJ1-6	ASSLGGAGQNSPLH
TRBV4-1	TRBJ2-5	ASSLRAGVQETQY
TRBV27	TRBJ1-5	ASSATGGLGQPQH
TRBV27	TRBJ1-3	ASSPRSSGNTIY
TRBV6-6	TRBJ1-5	ASSFTVGEPQH
TRBV4-3	TRBJ2-7	ASSLGQGSSYEQY
TRBV5-6	TRBJ2-7	ASSLAPWTGGLYEQY
TRBV5-4	TRBJ2-1	ASSLLGSRDEQF
TRBV29-1	TRBJ2-7	SVEDPGISYEQY
TRBV6-1	TRBJ2-7	ASSETGEQY
TRBV15	TRBJ1-2	ATTYRAVDFGGYT
TRBV20-1	TRBJ2-7	SARRGYEQY
TRBV6-4	TRBJ1-1	ASSDGLGGNTEAF
TRBV5-1	TRBJ2-7	ASSPYLGTGSTYEQY
TRBV14	TRBJ2-7	ASSQDWPSYEQY
TRBV18	TRBJ1-1	ASSPGGRATWAF
TRBV7-2	TRBJ1-1	ASSYSRGRTEAF
TRBV19	TRBJ2-5	ASTPGGRAETQY
TRBV6-6	TRBJ1-3	ASRGRASGNTIY
TRBV19	TRBJ2-7	ASSIRGQAHYEQY
TRBV7-2	TRBJ1-2	ASSPNTDFYGYT
TRBV27	TRBJ1-5	ASSLGSNQPQH
TRBV25-1	TRBJ1-2	ASSEGEGYT
TRBV4-1	TRBJ2-7	ASSQDQGTGIYEQY
TRBV12-5	TRBJ1-2	ASGLDVGSSVRRYT
TRBV6-5	TRBJ1-1	ASSYSVSRLNTEAF
TRBV28	TRBJ1-1	ASVAGGRWTEAF
TRBV7-9	TRBJ2-7	ASSTSARGYEQY
TRBV5-1	TRBJ2-7	ASSLGVTSYEQY
TRBV15	TRBJ1-4	ATSRDGAVNEKLF
TRBV28	TRBJ1-2	ASRTGVYRNYGYT
TRBV19	TRBJ2-3	ASSIGQGATDTQY
TRBV7-6	TRBJ2-2	ASSSSGELF
TRBV27	TRBJ1-2	ASSSQGKGTNYGYT
TRBV25-1	TRBJ2-1	ASSHQGQGSYNEQF
TRBV18	TRBJ2-5	ASSSTSGTSGETQY
TRBV6-5	TRBJ1-3	ASSYRSKQGNTIY
TRBV9	TRBJ2-3	ASSVTTGTTDTQY
TRBV7-2	TRBJ1-2	ASSKTGANPYGYT
TRBV10-3	TRBJ2-1	AISKAGANEQF